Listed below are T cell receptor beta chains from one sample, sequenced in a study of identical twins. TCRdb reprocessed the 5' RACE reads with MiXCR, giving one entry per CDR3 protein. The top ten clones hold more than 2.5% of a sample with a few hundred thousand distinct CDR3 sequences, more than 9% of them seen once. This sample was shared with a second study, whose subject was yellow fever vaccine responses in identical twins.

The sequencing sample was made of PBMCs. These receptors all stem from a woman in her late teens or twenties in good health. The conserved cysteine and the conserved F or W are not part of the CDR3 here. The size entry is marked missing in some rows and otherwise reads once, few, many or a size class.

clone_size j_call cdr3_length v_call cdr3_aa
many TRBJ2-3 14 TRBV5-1 ASSWGTSGSTDTQY
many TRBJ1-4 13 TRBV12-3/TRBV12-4 ASRPDGATNEKLF
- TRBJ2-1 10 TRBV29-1 SAPDYANEQF
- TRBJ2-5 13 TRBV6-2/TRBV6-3 ASGTSGPLQETQY
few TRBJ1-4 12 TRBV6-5 ASSYGTPNEKLF
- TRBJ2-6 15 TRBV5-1 ASSLTIQGSGANVLT
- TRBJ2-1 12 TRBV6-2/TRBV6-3 ASTSRGLHNEQF
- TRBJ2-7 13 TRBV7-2 ASSSLAGGPYEQY
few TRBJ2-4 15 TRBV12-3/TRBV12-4 ASSPRTASLAKNIQY
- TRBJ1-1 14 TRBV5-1 ASSLGGGASNTEAF
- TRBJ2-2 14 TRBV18 ASSRAGTGATGELF
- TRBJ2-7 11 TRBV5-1 ASRPPQTGEQY
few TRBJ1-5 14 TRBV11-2 ASSLGGADSNQPQH
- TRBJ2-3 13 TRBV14 ASSQEGLSTDTQY
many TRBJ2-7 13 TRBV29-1 SVDEGQGVGNEQY
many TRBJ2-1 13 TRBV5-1 ASRGGTGYDNEQF
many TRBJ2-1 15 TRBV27 ASSDLTGLAGANEQF
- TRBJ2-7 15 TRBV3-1 ASSQVVRRGGGYEQY
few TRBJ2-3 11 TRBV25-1 ASSVPSTDTQY
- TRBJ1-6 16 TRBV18 ASSPAAQGISYNSPLH
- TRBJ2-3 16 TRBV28 ASIRLTKGLAGGDTQY
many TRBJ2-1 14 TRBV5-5 ASSLGFSGGVYVPF
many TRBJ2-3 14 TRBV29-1 SPTPLAGGRTDTQY
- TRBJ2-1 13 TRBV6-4 ASSGGLAGVGEQF
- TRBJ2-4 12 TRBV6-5 ASSYSRAKNIQY
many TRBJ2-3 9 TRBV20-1 SAWGVDTQY
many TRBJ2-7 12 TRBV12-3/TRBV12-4 ASRLVGGSYEQY
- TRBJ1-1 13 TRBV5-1 ASRSSRSMNTEAF
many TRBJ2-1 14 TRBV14 ASSHPRGGPYNEQF
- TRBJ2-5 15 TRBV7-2 ASSFWVLAGVGETQY
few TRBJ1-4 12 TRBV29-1 SVWGAIVGEKLF
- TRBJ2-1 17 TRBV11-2 ASSLDPGLALDSYNEQF
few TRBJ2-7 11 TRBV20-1 SAEQDRAHEQY
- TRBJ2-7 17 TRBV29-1 SVEDIPLTRVVGSYEQY
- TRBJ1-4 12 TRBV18 ASSPRSVGEKLF
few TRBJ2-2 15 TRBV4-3 ASSQDIAGGPIGELF
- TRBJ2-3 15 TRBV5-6 ASSLHRQGSYTDTQY
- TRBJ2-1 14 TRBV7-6 ASSTPRGGGRNEQF
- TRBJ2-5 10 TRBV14 ASSQGLWTQY
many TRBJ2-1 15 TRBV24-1 ATSDPQGSGIWNEQF
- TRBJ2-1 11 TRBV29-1 SGGARVVNEQF
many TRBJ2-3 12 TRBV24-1 ATSDPSTGSEQY
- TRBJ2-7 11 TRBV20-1 SARSSGTYEQY
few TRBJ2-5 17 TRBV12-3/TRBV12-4 ASSLRFRGLAGTQETQY
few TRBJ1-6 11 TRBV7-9 ASSSQEGSPLH
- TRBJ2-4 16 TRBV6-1 ASSRLTGKHLAKNIQY
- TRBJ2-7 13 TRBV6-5 ASSYIREGNGEQY
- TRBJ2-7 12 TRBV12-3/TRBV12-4 ASSQGPTPYEQY
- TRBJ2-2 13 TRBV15 ATSGPRENTGELF
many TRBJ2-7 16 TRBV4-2 ASSQDAGTGLPTYEQY
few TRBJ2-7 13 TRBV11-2 ASSSQEKVVYEQY
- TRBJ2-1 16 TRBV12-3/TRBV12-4 ASCLVLSEASGSNEQF
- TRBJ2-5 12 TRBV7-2 ASSFDRGRETQY
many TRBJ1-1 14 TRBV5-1 ASSFVTGTMNTEAF
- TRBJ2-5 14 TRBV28 ASSKTNPGDQETQY
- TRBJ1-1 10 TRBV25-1 ASRQAGTEAF
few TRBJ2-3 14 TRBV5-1 ASSRGTSGGPDTQY